The clone carrying this T cell receptor (beta chain) was counted a single time. The antigen is not known. The authors reverse transcribed all of the isolated RNA, so sequencing captured expressed TCRB transcripts. Approximately 3.5 million reads was the average for naive, central memory and regulatory T cell samples. Measured with immunoSEQ multiplex PCR; TCRdb has only the in-frame clones, and not every one. The sample comprises a few hundred thousand clones, about 23% of which are singletons, and 0.012% rests with the top ten. The data originate from a study of beta chain features in type 1 diabetes. The study, taken as a whole, reports: Among patients with Type 1 diabetes, TCRB CDR3s were moderately but significantly shorter in every one of the four CD4+ subsets.

The receptor comes from a woman younger than 45 with type 1 diabetes. The sample taken for sequencing was naive CD4+ T cells from blood.

CDR3 sequence reads: CASSEREGTDTQYF. CDR3 nucleotide sequence: TGTGCCAGCAGTGAGCGGGAGGGCACAGATACGCAGTATTTT. The chain employs TRBV25-1 and TRBJ2-3; 8 nucleotides agree with TRBD2. J gave up 1 base and V 3 bases, and 0 bases lay outside the gene matches. Germline V gene sequence: CDR1 MGHDK, CDR2 SYGVNS. The CDR3 contains 14 residues.